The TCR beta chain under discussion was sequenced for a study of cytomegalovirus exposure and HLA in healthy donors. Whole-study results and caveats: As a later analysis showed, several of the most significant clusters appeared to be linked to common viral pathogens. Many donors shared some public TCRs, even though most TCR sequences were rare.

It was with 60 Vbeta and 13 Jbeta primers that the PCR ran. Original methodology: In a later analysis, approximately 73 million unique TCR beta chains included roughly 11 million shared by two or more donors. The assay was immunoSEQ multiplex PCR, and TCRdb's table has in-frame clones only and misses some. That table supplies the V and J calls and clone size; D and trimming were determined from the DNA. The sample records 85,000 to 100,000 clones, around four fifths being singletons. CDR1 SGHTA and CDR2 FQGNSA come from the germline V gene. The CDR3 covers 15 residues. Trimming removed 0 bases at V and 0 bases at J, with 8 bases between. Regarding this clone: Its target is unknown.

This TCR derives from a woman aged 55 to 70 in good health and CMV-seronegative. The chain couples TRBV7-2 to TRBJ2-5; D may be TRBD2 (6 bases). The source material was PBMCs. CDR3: CASSLAPGDQETQYF. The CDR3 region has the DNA TGTGCCAGCAGCTTAGCACCGGGAGACCAAGAGACCCAGTACTTC.